This is a list of T cell receptor beta chains from one sample in a study of T cell responses to AZD1222 COVID-19 vaccine. The data were produced by immunoSEQ multiplex PCR, yet TCRdb's version contains in-frame clones alone and is incomplete. The sample has tens of thousands of clones; 70% to 90% are singletons. The sample here was peripheral blood, taken on day 0 of AZD1222 vaccination. These TCRs come from an adult in good health. The CDR3 runs from the conserved cysteine through the conserved F or W. The D gene is left open where the match is weak. Expanded clones get a size class; other rows say once, few or many, or leave the size out.

v_call: TRBV4-3
d_call: NA
j_call: TRBJ2-2
clone_size: NA
cdr3_nt: TGCGCCAGCAGCCAAGGGGATGCCACCGGGGAGCTGTTTTTT
cdr3_aa: CASSQGDATGELFF

v_call: TRBV28
d_call: NA
j_call: TRBJ1-4
clone_size: NA
cdr3_nt: TGTGCCAGCACCCAGCTCCCCGAAAAACTGTTTTTT
cdr3_aa: CASTQLPEKLFF

v_call: TRBV11-2
d_call: TRBD1
j_call: TRBJ2-7
clone_size: NA
cdr3_nt: TGTGCCAGCAGCTTAGGTGGCAGGGGGACCTACGAGCAGTACTTC
cdr3_aa: CASSLGGRGTYEQYF

v_call: TRBV19
d_call: NA
j_call: TRBJ2-6
clone_size: once
cdr3_nt: TGTGCCAGTAGTATCGGGGGATCTGGGGCCAACGTCCTGACTTTC
cdr3_aa: CASSIGGSGANVLTF

v_call: TRBV27
d_call: NA
j_call: TRBJ1-1
clone_size: NA
cdr3_nt: TGTGCCAGCAGTCACGGTGGGGGGAGCACTGAAGCTTTCTTT
cdr3_aa: CASSHGGGSTEAFF

v_call: TRBV2
d_call: NA
j_call: TRBJ1-1
clone_size: NA
cdr3_nt: TGTGCCAGCAGCGCGGAGAACACTGAAGCTTTCTTT
cdr3_aa: CASSAENTEAFF

v_call: TRBV12-3/TRBV12-4
d_call: NA
j_call: TRBJ2-1
clone_size: NA
cdr3_nt: TGTGCCAGCAGTTTACTCGCCCGTCCCCAGTTCTTC
cdr3_aa: CASSLLARPQFF

v_call: TRBV12-3/TRBV12-4
d_call: NA
j_call: TRBJ1-5
clone_size: NA
cdr3_nt: TGTGCCAGCAGATTGACAGGAACCCAGCCCCAGCATTTT
cdr3_aa: CASRLTGTQPQHF

v_call: TRBV10-3
d_call: NA
j_call: TRBJ2-1
clone_size: NA
cdr3_nt: TGTGCCATCAGTGAACTAGATGGGGCCCTCAATGAGCAGTTCTTC
cdr3_aa: CAISELDGALNEQFF

v_call: TRBV2
d_call: TRBD2
j_call: TRBJ2-6
clone_size: NA
cdr3_nt: TGTGCCAGCATGATAATGGGGGGGTCTGGGGCCAACGTCCTGACTTTC
cdr3_aa: CASMIMGGSGANVLTF

v_call: TRBV7-3
d_call: NA
j_call: TRBJ2-3
clone_size: NA
cdr3_nt: TGTGCCAGCAGCACCACGGGACACCACACAGATACGCAGTATTTT
cdr3_aa: CASSTTGHHTDTQYF

v_call: TRBV30
d_call: TRBD1
j_call: TRBJ1-6
clone_size: few
cdr3_nt: TGTGCCTGGTTGACAGGGCCCAATTCACCCCTCCACTTT
cdr3_aa: CAWLTGPNSPLHF

v_call: TRBV7-9
d_call: NA
j_call: TRBJ1-6
clone_size: NA
cdr3_nt: TGTGCCAGCAGCTTACCGGTCGGGGCACCCCTCCACTTT
cdr3_aa: CASSLPVGAPLHF

v_call: TRBV14
d_call: NA
j_call: TRBJ1-1
clone_size: NA
cdr3_nt: TGTGCCAGCAGGAATGGGCTTGAAGCTTTCTTT
cdr3_aa: CASRNGLEAFF

v_call: TRBV28
d_call: TRBD2
j_call: TRBJ2-7
clone_size: once
cdr3_nt: TGTGCCAGCAGTTTTCGTACGGGACTAGCGGGGGCCTACGAGCAGTACTTC
cdr3_aa: CASSFRTGLAGAYEQYF

v_call: TRBV29-1
d_call: NA
j_call: TRBJ2-2
clone_size: NA
cdr3_nt: TGCAGCGTCTCTCCGTGGGGCTCGAACACCGGGGAGCTGTTTTTT
cdr3_aa: CSVSPWGSNTGELFF

v_call: TRBV2
d_call: TRBD2
j_call: TRBJ2-3
clone_size: NA
cdr3_nt: TGTGCCAGCAGTGAAGCAAGCGGGGGGGCGTATGATACGCAGTATTTT
cdr3_aa: CASSEASGGAYDTQYF

v_call: TRBV18
d_call: TRBD1
j_call: TRBJ1-4
clone_size: NA
cdr3_nt: TGTGCCAGCTCACCGGCCGGGACAGGGAAACGTTTGTTT
cdr3_aa: CASSPAGTGKRLF

v_call: TRBV5-1
d_call: TRBD2
j_call: TRBJ2-2
clone_size: NA
cdr3_nt: TGCGCCAGCTCATCGGGGGGGCGTACCGGGGAGCTGTTTTTT
cdr3_aa: CASSSGGRTGELFF

v_call: TRBV19
d_call: TRBD1
j_call: TRBJ1-2
clone_size: NA
cdr3_nt: TGTGCCAGTAGTATAGATCTCGGCACAGGGGTCGGAGATGGCTACACCTTC
cdr3_aa: CASSIDLGTGVGDGYTF

v_call: TRBV4-1
d_call: TRBD1
j_call: TRBJ1-6
clone_size: NA
cdr3_nt: TGCGCCAGCAGCCAAGTAACCCGGACAGGGGTATCTTCACCCCTCCACTTT
cdr3_aa: CASSQVTRTGVSSPLHF

v_call: TRBV11-2
d_call: NA
j_call: TRBJ1-4
clone_size: NA
cdr3_nt: TGTGCCAGCAGCCCTTGGCAGGGTGATGAAAAACTGTTTTTT
cdr3_aa: CASSPWQGDEKLFF

v_call: TRBV11-3
d_call: TRBD1
j_call: TRBJ2-7
clone_size: NA
cdr3_nt: TGTGCCAGCAGCACAGGGACAGCCTACGAGCAGTACTTC
cdr3_aa: CASSTGTAYEQYF

v_call: TRBV7-6
d_call: NA
j_call: TRBJ2-2
clone_size: few
cdr3_nt: TGTGCCAGCAGCTTAGAGGCCAGCTCGAACACCGGGGAGCTGTTTTTT
cdr3_aa: CASSLEASSNTGELFF

v_call: TRBV5-1
d_call: NA
j_call: TRBJ1-5
clone_size: NA
cdr3_nt: TGCGCCAGCAGCTTGGGACGGGACAATCAGCCCCAGCATTTT
cdr3_aa: CASSLGRDNQPQHF

v_call: TRBV5-4
d_call: NA
j_call: TRBJ1-3
clone_size: NA
cdr3_nt: TGTGCCAGCAGCTTGGGGACAGTCGGAAACACCATATATTTT
cdr3_aa: CASSLGTVGNTIYF

v_call: TRBV25-1
d_call: TRBD1
j_call: TRBJ1-4
clone_size: NA
cdr3_nt: TGTGCCAGCAGAGAGACAGGGCCTAACGAGAAACTGTTTTTT
cdr3_aa: CASRETGPNEKLFF

v_call: TRBV27
d_call: TRBD1
j_call: TRBJ2-2
clone_size: NA
cdr3_nt: TGTGCCAGCAGTTATAGGGACAGGGCAGCCGGGGAGCTGTTTTTT
cdr3_aa: CASSYRDRAAGELFF

v_call: TRBV24-1
d_call: NA
j_call: TRBJ1-3
clone_size: NA
cdr3_nt: TGTGCCACCAGTGATCCAGGGGACACTTCTGGAAACACCATATATTTT
cdr3_aa: CATSDPGDTSGNTIYF

v_call: TRBV5-1
d_call: TRBD1
j_call: TRBJ1-4
clone_size: NA
cdr3_nt: TGCGCCAGCAGCTCACTCCCGGGACAGGGGAAAAAACTGTTTTTT
cdr3_aa: CASSSLPGQGKKLFF

v_call: TRBV4-3
d_call: NA
j_call: TRBJ1-1
clone_size: NA
cdr3_nt: TGCGCCAGCAGCCAAGACCCAGAGGGAAGTTCTGAAGCTTTCTTT
cdr3_aa: CASSQDPEGSSEAFF

v_call: TRBV6-5
d_call: NA
j_call: TRBJ2-1
clone_size: NA
cdr3_nt: TGTGCCAGCAGTAAGTCTGAGTTCAATGAGCAGTTCTTC
cdr3_aa: CASSKSEFNEQFF

v_call: TRBV9
d_call: TRBD2
j_call: TRBJ2-3
clone_size: NA
cdr3_nt: TGTGCCAGCAGCGTAGCGACAACTAGCGGGGCCAAGGTGGATACGCAGTATTTT
cdr3_aa: CASSVATTSGAKVDTQYF

v_call: TRBV24-1
d_call: NA
j_call: TRBJ2-2
clone_size: NA
cdr3_nt: TGTGCCACCAGTGATGCAGGCCCCCGCGGGTACACCGGGGAGCTGTTTTTT
cdr3_aa: CATSDAGPRGYTGELFF

v_call: TRBV7-9
d_call: TRBD1
j_call: TRBJ2-7
clone_size: few
cdr3_nt: TGTGCCAGCAGTACCGGACAGGGTTACACCTACGAGCAGTACTTC
cdr3_aa: CASSTGQGYTYEQYF

v_call: TRBV6-2/TRBV6-3
d_call: NA
j_call: TRBJ1-4
clone_size: NA
cdr3_nt: TGTGCCAGCAGCCCGACAACTAATGAAAAACTGTTTTTT
cdr3_aa: CASSPTTNEKLFF

v_call: TRBV7-8
d_call: NA
j_call: TRBJ2-7
clone_size: NA
cdr3_nt: TGTGCCAGCAGCCTGTCCTCCTACGAGCAGTACTTC
cdr3_aa: CASSLSSYEQYF

v_call: TRBV11-2
d_call: NA
j_call: TRBJ2-6
clone_size: NA
cdr3_nt: TGTGCCAGCAGCTCCCCTAGGATTGTGGCCAACGTCCTGACTTTC
cdr3_aa: CASSSPRIVANVLTF

v_call: TRBV27
d_call: TRBD1
j_call: TRBJ2-7
clone_size: NA
cdr3_nt: TGTGCCAGCAGTTTTCTCGGGACAGGTGCCTTTGAGCAGTACTTC
cdr3_aa: CASSFLGTGAFEQYF

v_call: TRBV2
d_call: NA
j_call: TRBJ1-5
clone_size: NA
cdr3_nt: TGTGCCAGCGGGGAGGGTAATAGCAATCAGCCCCAGCATTTT
cdr3_aa: CASGEGNSNQPQHF

v_call: TRBV18
d_call: TRBD1
j_call: TRBJ2-1
clone_size: NA
cdr3_nt: TGTGCCAGCTCACCACTAGGGGGCTCTAGCTCCTACAATGAGCAGTTCTTC
cdr3_aa: CASSPLGGSSSYNEQFF

v_call: TRBV20-1
d_call: NA
j_call: TRBJ1-5
clone_size: NA
cdr3_nt: TGCAGTGCTAGTAGGGGAGGTGGGGGTAGCAATCAGCCCCAGCATTTT
cdr3_aa: CSASRGGGGSNQPQHF

v_call: TRBV6-5
d_call: TRBD1
j_call: TRBJ1-1
clone_size: NA
cdr3_nt: TGTGCCAGCACCCTGGGGACAGGGGGAACTGAAGCTTTCTTT
cdr3_aa: CASTLGTGGTEAFF

v_call: TRBV6-5
d_call: NA
j_call: TRBJ1-4
clone_size: NA
cdr3_nt: TGTGCCAGCACCCTGTGGCCTTGGAGTGAAAAACTGTTTTTT
cdr3_aa: CASTLWPWSEKLFF

v_call: TRBV2
d_call: NA
j_call: TRBJ2-5
clone_size: NA
cdr3_nt: TGTGCCAGCGGGGCACGAAGGGGAGAGACCCAGTACTTC
cdr3_aa: CASGARRGETQYF

v_call: TRBV29-1
d_call: TRBD1
j_call: TRBJ2-7
clone_size: NA
cdr3_nt: TGCAGCGTGGGACAGGGGTTACCCTACGAGCAGTACTTC
cdr3_aa: CSVGQGLPYEQYF

v_call: TRBV3-1/TRBV3-2
d_call: TRBD2
j_call: TRBJ2-2
clone_size: NA
cdr3_nt: TGTGCCAGCAGCCAATCGTTAGCGGGCAACACCGGGGAGCTGTTTTTT
cdr3_aa: CASSQSLAGNTGELFF